This TCR beta chain is drawn from a study of shared clonotypes between healthy human individuals. Measured with immunoSEQ multiplex PCR; TCRdb has only the in-frame clones, and not every one. The sample contains about 2 million clones, approximately 95% of which appear only once. The sequence was collected from a man younger than 35 in good health. The sample comprised naive CD4+ T cells sorted from blood. The subset is: CD45RA+ positively selected.

CDR3 sequence: CASGQGEVNQPQHF. In nucleotides, the CDR3 is TGTGCCAGCGGACAGGGGGAGGTCAATCAGCCCCAGCATTTT. The chain employs TRBV6-1 and TRBJ1-5; 10 bases align to TRBD1. With V trimmed by 8 bases and J by 3 bases, 4 bases remained unmatched. CDR1 and CDR2 (germline): MNHNS, SASEGT. CDR3 size: 14 residues.